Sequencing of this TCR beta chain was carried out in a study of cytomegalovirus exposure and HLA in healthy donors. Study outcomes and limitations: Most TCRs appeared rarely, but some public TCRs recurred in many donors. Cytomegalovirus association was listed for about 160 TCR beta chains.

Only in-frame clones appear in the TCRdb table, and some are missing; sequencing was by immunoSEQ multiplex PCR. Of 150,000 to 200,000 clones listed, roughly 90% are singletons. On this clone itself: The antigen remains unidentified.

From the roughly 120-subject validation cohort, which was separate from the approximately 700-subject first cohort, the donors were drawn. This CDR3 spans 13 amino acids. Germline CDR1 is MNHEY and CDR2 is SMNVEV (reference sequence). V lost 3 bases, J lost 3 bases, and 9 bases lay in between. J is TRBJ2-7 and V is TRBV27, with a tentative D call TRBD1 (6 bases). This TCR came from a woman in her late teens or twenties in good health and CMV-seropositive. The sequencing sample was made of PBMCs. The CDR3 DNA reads TGTGCCAGCAGTTTCACAGGGAACTACGAGCAGTACTTC. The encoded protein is CASSFTGNYEQYF.